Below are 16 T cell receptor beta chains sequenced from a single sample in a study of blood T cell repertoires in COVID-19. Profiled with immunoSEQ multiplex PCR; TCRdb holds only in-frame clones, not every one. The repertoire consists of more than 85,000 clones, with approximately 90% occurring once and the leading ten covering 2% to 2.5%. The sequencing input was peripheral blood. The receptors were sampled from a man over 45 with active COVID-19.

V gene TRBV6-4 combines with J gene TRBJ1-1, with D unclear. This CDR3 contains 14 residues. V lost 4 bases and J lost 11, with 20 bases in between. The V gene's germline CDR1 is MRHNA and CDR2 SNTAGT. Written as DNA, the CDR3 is TGTGCCAGCAGTGCCACGTTCGAAGGCAAGGAGGCTTTCTTT. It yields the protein CASSATFEGKEAFF.

As DNA, the CDR3 is TGTGCCAGCAGTTTATCGTGGGACAGGCGTGCAACTAATGAAAAACTGTTTTTT. It codes for CASSLSWDRRATNEKLFF. The V call is TRBV27, the J call TRBJ1-4; 8 bases are a match to TRBD1. The junction had 6 bases not matched to a gene; V was cut back by 0 bases and J by 0 bases. The CDR3 is 18 residues long. Germline CDR1 reads MNHEY; CDR2 reads SMNVEV (reference sequence). Using reference TRBV27 and TRBJ1-4 for the parts outside the CDR3, the full variable domain is EAQVTQNPRYLITVTGKKLTVTCSQNMNHEYMSWYRQDPGLGLRQIYYSMNVEVTDKGDVPEGYKVSRKEKRNFPLILESPSPNQTSLYFCASSLSWDRRATNEKLFFGSGTQLSVL.

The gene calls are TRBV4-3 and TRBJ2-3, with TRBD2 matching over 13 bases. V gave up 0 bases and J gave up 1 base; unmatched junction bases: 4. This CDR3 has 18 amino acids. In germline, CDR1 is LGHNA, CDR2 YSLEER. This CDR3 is CASSQDPGTSGGTDTQYF. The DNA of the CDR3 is TGCGCCAGCAGCCAAGATCCCGGGACTAGCGGGGGCACAGATACGCAGTATTTT.

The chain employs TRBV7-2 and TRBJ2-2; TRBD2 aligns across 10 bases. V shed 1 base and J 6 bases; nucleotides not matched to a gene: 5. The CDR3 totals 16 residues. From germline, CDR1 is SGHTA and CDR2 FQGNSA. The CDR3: CASSLVGSGGSGELFF. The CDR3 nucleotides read TGTGCCAGCAGCTTAGTTGGTAGCGGGGGGTCCGGGGAGCTGTTTTTT.

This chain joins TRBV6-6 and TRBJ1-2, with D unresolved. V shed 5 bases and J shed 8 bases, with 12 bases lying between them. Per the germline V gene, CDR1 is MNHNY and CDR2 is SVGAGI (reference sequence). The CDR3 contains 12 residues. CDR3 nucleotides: TGTGCCAGCAGTATTACCTCTGGCGGCTACACCTTC. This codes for CASSITSGGYTF.

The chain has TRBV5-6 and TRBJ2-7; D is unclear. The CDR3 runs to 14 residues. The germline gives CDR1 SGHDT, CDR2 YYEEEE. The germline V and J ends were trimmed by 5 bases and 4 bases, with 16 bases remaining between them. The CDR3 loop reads CASSRSVLDYEQYF. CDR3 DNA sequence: TGTGCCAGCAGTCGGAGCGTGCTTGATTACGAGCAGTACTTC.

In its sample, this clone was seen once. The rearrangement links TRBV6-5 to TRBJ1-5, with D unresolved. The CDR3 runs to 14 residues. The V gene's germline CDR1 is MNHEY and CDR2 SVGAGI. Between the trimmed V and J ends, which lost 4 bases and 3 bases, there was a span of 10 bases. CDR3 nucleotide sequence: TGTGCCAGCAGTTTTTCGACACTCAATCAGCCCCAGCATTTT. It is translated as CASSFSTLNQPQHF.

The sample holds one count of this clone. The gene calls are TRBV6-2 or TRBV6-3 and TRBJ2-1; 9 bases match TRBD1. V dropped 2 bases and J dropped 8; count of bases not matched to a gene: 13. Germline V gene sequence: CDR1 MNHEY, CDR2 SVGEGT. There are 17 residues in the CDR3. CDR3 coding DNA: TGTGCCAGCAGTTACGTGGCTGGGACAGGGAGGGTAGATGAGCAGTTCTTC. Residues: CASSYVAGTGRVDEQFF.

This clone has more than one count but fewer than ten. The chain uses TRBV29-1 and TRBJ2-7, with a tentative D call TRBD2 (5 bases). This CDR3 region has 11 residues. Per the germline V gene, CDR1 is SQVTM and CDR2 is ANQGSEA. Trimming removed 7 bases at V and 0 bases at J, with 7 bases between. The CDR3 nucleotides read TGCAGCGGAGGGAGCTCCTACGAGCAGTACTTC. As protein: CSGGSSYEQYF.

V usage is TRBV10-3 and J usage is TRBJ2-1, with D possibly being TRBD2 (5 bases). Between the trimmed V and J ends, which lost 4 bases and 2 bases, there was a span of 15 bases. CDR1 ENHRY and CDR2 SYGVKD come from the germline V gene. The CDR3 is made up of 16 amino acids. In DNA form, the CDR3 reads TGTGCCATCAGTGGGGGAGTGCAATACACCTACAATGAGCAGTTCTTC. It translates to CAISGGVQYTYNEQFF.

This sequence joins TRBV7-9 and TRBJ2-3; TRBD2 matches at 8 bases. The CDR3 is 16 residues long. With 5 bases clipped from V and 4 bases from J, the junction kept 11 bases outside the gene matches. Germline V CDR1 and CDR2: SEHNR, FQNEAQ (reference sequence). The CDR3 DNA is TGTGCCAGCAGCCCTCCCCTAGCGGGCGTACCAGATACGCAGTATTTT. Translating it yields CASSPPLAGVPDTQYF.

The DNA for the CDR3 is TGCGCCAGCAGCCAGCAGACTGAAGCTTTCTTT. This translates into CASSQQTEAFF. The gene calls are TRBV4-1 and TRBJ1-1; no firm D call. The germline V gene has CDR1 MGHRA and CDR2 YSYEKL. There are 11 residues in the CDR3. V shed 3 bases and J shed 5 bases, with 4 bases lying between them.

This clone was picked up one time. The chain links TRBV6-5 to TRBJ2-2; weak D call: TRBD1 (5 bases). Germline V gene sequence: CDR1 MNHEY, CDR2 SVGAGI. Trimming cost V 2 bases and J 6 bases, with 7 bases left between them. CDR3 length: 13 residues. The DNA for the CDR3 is TGTGCCAGCAGTTACCCAGGGTCCGGGGAGCTGTTTTTT. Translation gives CASSYPGSGELFF.

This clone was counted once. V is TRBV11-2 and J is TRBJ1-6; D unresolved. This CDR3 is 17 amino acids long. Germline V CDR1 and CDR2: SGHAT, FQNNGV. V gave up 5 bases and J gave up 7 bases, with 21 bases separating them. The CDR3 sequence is CASSRPRYGRINSPLHF. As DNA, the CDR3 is TGTGCCAGCAGCCGCCCTCGGTACGGGAGGATCAATTCACCCCTCCACTTT.

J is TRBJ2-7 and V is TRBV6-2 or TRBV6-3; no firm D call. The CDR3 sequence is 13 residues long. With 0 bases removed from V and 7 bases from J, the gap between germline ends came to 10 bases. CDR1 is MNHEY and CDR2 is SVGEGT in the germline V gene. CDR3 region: CASSYSAMREQYF. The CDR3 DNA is TGTGCCAGCAGTTACTCAGCGATGAGGGAGCAGTACTTC.

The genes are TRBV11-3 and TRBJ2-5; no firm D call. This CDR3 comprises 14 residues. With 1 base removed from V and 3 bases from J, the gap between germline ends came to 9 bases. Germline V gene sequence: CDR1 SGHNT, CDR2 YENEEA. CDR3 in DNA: TGTGCCAGCAGCTTAGGCCATCGGGAAGAGACCCAGTACTTC. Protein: CASSLGHREETQYF.